This entry features one TCR beta chain sequence. This clonotype was picked up many times. The antigen this receptor binds is unknown. Base qualities are missing; no much larger clone stands one base away. The sample is drawn from a study of neurological immune-mediated disorders (dated by TCRdb to between 2018 and 2021). Regarding the complete study: Among the 35 or so multiple sclerosis patients, some 31 had relapsing-remitting MS and 3 had secondary progressive MS. The 106 TCR-beta libraries covered PBMC samples along with longitudinal samples, technical triplicates, and paired sorted CD4+ and CD8+ T-cell subsets. The cohort was made up of 65 to 75 subjects, consisting of 15 or so HAM/TSP patients, approximately 35 multiple sclerosis patients and around 20 healthy controls. The study compared peripheral blood TCR-beta repertoires of HTLV-I-associated myelopathy (HAM/TSP) patients, multiple sclerosis patients and healthy controls using UMI-based sequencing. The study at large found these results: No identical CDR3 amino acid sequences were shared among expanded clones across subjects, suggesting private TCR-beta repertoires in all groups. The MS cluster was not associated with any clinical or MRI features, and the authors stated that larger cohorts are needed. Repertoires from 18 of 34 MS patients were grouped by phylogenetic analysis into a cluster of related CDR3 sequences, suggesting a possible repertoire-level signature. TCR clonal expansion was highest in HAM/TSP patients and lowest in MS patients, with MS patients falling below even healthy controls.

cDNA synthesis used template-switch 5'RACE with a primer carrying a 10-nucleotide random unique molecular identifier tagging each TCR transcript. Every sequencing run yielded over 160 million TCR-beta sequences covering 15-18 subjects. Total RNA was extracted with the RNeasy kit. The KAPA Real-time Library Amplification kit was used to amplify TCR-beta VDJ regions with primers targeting the TCR constant region and the 5'RACE anchor. A first PCR added sample indexes and Illumina adaptors, after which a second PCR increased the library yield. After Ampure bead purification, the TCR product of roughly 650 bp was size-selected on a 2% E-gel SizeSelection system. Before pooling, library quality was assessed on a Bioanalyzer, concentration was determined with Qubit, and library quantification was performed with the Kapa Library Quantification kit. An Illumina HiSeq 2500 sequenced the libraries paired-end 2 x 150 bp. To increase sequence diversity, about 25-31% phiX was spiked into each library pool. The study's processing was this. The UMI-based MiGEC pipeline processed quality-filtered reads and removed over 80% of raw TCR sequences during error correction. VDJ genes were aligned to IMGT germline references, and each clonotype was defined by a unique CDR3 amino acid sequence together with V-J genes. VDJtools evaluated clonal expansion, Shannon diversity and CDR3 relatedness (CalcPairwiseDistances, ClusterSamples); CLCbio workbench built phylogenetic trees. Expanded clones were defined as having at least 8 unique UMIs, based on coefficient-of-variation modelling across technical triplicates. The public reads were reanalyzed by TCRdb: fastp trimming at Q25, MiXCR alignment, in-frame beta chains only. Rows are combined by CDR3 protein, so each entry shows the most common genes and DNA. These V and J calls rely on TCRdb rather than the paper's analysis. This sample gives tens of thousands of distinct CDR3 sequences in total; around 3.4% of them show up just once. The ten most abundant clones make up just under 3% of the sample.

The CDR3 goes from the cysteine to the phenylalanine over 14 residues. Only the CDR3 part of the read is kept: 42 bases, read in frame from the first base. Sequences PRHDT (CDR1) and FYEKMQ (CDR2) are obtained from the germline V gene (reference sequence). V lost 4 bases and J lost 0 bases, and the count of bases not matched to a germline gene is 2. Libraries from unsorted PBMCs were made from 2 million PBMCs kept in RNAlater at -80 degrees C until RNA extraction. The multiple sclerosis patients were enrolled in a US clinical protocol that evaluated disease progression with magnetic resonance imaging. Peripheral blood underwent Ficoll-Hypaque density gradient centrifugation to isolate PBMCs, which were then cryopreserved in liquid nitrogen.

This TCR came from a woman in her fifties or sixties with multiple sclerosis. This chain is built from TRBV13 and TRBJ2-7, with 8 central nucleotides matching TRBD2. The specimen was PBMCs. The CDR3 region has the sequence CASSYSGVSYEQYF. In nucleotide form, the sequence is TGTGCCAGCAGCTATAGCGGGGTCTCCTACGAGCAGTACTTC.